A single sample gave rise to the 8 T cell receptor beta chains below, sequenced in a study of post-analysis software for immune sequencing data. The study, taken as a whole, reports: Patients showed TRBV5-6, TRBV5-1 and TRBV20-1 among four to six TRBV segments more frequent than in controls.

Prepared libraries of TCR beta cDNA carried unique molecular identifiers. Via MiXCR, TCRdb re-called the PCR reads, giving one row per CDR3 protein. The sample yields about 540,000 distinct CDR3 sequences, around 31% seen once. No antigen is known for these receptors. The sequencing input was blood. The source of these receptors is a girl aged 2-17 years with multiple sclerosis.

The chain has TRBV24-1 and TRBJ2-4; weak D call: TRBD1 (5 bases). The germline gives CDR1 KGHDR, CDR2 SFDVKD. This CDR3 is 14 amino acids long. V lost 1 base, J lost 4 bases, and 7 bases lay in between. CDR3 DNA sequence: TGTGCCACCAGTGATTTACCAGGGAAAAACATTCAGTACTTC. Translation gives CATSDLPGKNIQYF.

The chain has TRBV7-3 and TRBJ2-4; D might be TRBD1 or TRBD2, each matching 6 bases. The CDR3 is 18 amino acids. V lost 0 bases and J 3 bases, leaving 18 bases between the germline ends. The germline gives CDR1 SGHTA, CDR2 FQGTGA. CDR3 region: CASSLTGDIRGGKNIQYF. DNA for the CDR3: TGTGCCAGCAGCTTAACGGGGGACATCCGGGGAGGCAAAAACATTCAGTACTTC. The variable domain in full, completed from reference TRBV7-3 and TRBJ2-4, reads GAGVSQTPSNKVTEKGKYVELRCDPISGHTALYWYRQSLGQGPEFLIYFQGTGAADDSGLPNDRFFAVRPEGSVSTLKIQRTERGDSAVYLCASSLTGDIRGGKNIQYFGAGTRLSVL.

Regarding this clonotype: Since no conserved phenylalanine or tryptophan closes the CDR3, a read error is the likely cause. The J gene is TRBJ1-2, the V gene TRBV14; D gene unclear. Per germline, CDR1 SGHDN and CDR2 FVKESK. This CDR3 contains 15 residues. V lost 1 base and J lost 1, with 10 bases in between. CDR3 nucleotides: TGTGCCAGCAGCCAAGGCGGACCGGGTAACTATGGCTACACCTGC. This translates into CASSQGGPGNYGYTC.

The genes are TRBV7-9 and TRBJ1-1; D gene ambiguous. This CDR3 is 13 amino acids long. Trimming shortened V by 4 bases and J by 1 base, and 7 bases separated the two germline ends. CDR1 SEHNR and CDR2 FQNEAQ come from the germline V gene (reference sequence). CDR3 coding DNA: TGTGCCAGCAGCTACACAGCGAACACTGAAGCTTTCTTT. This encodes CASSYTANTEAFF.

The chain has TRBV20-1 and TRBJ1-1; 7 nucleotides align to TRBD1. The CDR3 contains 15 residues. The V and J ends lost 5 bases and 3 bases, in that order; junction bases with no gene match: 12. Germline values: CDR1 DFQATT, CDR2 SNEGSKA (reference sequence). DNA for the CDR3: TGCAGTGCTCTCGCCCAGGGGGGCCGTCACACTGAAGCTTTCTTT. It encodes CSALAQGGRHTEAFF.

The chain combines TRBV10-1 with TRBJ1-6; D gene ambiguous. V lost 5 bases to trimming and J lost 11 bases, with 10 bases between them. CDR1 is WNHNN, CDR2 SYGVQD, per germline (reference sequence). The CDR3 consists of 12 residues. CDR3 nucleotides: TGCGCCAGCAGTCCGAGTAACACACCCCTCCACTTT. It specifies CASSPSNTPLHF.

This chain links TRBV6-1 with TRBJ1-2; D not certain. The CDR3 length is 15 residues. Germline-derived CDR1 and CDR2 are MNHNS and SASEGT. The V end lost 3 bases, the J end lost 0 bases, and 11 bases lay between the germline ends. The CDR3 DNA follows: TGTGCCAGCAGTGAGCAGCCCGCCTCTAACTATGGCTACACCTTC. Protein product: CASSEQPASNYGYTF.

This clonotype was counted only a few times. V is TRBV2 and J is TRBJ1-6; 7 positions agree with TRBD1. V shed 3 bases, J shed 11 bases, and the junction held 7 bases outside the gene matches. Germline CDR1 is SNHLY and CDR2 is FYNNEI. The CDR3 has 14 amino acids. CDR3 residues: CASSDRQGDAPLHF. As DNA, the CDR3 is TGTGCCAGCAGTGATCGACAGGGAGATGCACCCCTCCACTTT.